This T cell receptor beta chain was captured by sequencing in a study of neurological immune-mediated disorders. TCRdb reanalysed the 5' RACE reads using MiXCR and keeps one entry per CDR3 protein. In the table there are tens of thousands of distinct CDR3 sequences, over 9% of which are singletons. This clonotype was observed many times. The sample consisted of PBMCs. This receptor was obtained from a woman in her twenties or thirties with HTLV-1-associated myelopathy (HAM/TSP).

DNA of the CDR3: TGTGCCAGCAGCCAACCTCAGGTGGAGAGTTCACCCCTCCACTTT. It encodes CASSQPQVESSPLHF. The chain couples TRBV4-2 to TRBJ1-6; D unresolved. The V end was cut by 2 bases, the J end by 9 bases, with 14 bases between. Germline CDR1 LGHNA, CDR2 YNFKEQ. The CDR3 spans 15 residues.